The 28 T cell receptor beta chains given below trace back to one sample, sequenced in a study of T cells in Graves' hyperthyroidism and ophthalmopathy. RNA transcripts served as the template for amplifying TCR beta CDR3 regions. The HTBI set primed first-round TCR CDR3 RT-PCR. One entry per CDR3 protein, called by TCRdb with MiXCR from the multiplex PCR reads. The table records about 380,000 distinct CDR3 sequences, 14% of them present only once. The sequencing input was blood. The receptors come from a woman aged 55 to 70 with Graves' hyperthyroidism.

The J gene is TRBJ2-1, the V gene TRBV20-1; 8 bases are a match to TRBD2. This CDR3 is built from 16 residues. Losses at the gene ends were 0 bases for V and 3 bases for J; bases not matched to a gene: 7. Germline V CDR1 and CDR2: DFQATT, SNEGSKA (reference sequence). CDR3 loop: CSARDGAGGHYNEQFF. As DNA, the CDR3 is TGCAGTGCTAGAGATGGGGCGGGAGGACACTACAATGAGCAGTTCTTC.

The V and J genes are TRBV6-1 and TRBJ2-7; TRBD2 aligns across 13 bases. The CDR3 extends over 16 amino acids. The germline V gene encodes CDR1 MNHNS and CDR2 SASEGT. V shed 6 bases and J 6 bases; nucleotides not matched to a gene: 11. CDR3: CASSPKPGLAGLEQYF. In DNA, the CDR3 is TGTGCCAGCAGCCCCAAACCGGGACTAGCGGGACTCGAGCAGTACTTC.

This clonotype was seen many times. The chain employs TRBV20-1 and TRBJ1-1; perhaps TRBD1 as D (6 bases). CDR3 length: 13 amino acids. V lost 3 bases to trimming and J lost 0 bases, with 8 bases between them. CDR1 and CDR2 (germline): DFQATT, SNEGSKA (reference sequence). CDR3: CSARSGVNTEAFF. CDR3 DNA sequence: TGCAGTGCTAGGTCAGGGGTGAACACTGAAGCTTTCTTT.

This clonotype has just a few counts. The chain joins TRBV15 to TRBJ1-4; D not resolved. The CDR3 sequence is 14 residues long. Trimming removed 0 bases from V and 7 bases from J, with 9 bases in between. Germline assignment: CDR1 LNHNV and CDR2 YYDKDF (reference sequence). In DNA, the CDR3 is TGTGCCACCAGCAGAGATCTCGTAGGTGAAAAACTGTTTTTT. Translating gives CATSRDLVGEKLFF.

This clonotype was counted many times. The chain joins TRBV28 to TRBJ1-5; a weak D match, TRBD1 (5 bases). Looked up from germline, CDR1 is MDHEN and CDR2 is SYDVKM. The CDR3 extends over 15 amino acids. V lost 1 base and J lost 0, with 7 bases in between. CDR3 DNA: TGTGCCAGCAGTTTATACAGGTATAGCAATCAGCCCCAGCATTTT. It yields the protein CASSLYRYSNQPQHF.

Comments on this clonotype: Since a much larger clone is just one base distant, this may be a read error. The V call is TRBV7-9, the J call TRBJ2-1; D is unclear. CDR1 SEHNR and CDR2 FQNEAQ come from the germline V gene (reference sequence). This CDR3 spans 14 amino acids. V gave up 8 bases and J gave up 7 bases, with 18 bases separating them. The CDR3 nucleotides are TGTGCCAGCGGCGAGCAAGTTTTAAAAAATGAGCAGTTCTTC. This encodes CASGEQVLKNEQFF.

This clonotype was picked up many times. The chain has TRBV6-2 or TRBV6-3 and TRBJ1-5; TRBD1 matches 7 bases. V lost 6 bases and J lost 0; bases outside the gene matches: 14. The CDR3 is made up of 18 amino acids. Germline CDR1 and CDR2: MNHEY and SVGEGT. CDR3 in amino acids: CASRQIRDRRHSNQPQHF. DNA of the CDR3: TGTGCCAGCAGGCAAATCCGGGACAGAAGACATAGCAATCAGCCCCAGCATTTT.

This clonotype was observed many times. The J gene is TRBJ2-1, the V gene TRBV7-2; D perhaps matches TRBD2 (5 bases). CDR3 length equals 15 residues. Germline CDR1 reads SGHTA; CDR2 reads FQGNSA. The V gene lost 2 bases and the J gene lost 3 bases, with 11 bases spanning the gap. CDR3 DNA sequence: TGTGCCAGCAGCTTAATCAGCGGAGACTACAATGAGCAGTTCTTC. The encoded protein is CASSLISGDYNEQFF.

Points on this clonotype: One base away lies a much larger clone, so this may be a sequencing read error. The CDR3 DNA is TGCAGTGCAACCGGGACAGAAGTTTACAATGAGCAGTTCTTC. It codes for CSATGTEVYNEQFF. The chain is built from TRBV20-1 and TRBJ2-1, with TRBD1 identical over 7 bases. This CDR3 is built from 14 residues. Germline V gene data show CDR1 as DFQATT and CDR2 as SNEGSKA (reference sequence). Trimming took 6 bases from V and 4 from J; bases not matched to a gene: 9.

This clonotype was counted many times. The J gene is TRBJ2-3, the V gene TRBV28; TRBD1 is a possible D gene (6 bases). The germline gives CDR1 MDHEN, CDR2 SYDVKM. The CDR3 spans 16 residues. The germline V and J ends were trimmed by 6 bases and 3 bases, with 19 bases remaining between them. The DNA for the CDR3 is TGTGCCAGCAGCTCTGGGACATCCTTATGGACAGATACGCAGTATTTT. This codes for CASSSGTSLWTDTQYF.

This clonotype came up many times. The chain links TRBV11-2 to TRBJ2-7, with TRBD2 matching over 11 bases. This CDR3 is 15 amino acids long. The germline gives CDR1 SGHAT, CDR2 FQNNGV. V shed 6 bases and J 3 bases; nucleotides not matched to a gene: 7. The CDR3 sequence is CASRETSGKIYEQYF. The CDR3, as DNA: TGTGCCAGCAGGGAGACTAGCGGGAAGATCTACGAGCAGTACTTC.

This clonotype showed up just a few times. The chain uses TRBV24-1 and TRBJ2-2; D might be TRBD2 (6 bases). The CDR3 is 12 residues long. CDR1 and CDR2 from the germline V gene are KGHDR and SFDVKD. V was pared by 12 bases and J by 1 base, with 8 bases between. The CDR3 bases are TGTGCCGTTAGCGGGAACACCGGGGAGCTGTTTTTT. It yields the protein CAVSGNTGELFF.

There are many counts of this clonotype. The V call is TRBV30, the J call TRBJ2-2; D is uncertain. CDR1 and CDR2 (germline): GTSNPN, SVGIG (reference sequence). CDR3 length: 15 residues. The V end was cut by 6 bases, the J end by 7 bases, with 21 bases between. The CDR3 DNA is TGTGCCTGCTTTTTCATAATGGCAACACACGGGGAGCTGTTTTTT. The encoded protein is CACFFIMATHGELFF.

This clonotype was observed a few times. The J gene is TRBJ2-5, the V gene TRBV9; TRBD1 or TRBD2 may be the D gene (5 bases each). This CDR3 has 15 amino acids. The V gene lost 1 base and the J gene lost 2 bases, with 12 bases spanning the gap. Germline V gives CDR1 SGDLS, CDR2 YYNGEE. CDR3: CASSVSYRTQETQYF. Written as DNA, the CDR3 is TGTGCCAGCAGCGTATCATACAGGACTCAAGAGACCCAGTACTTC. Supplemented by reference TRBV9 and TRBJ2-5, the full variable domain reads DSGVTQTPKHLITATGQRVTLRCSPRSGDLSVYWYQQSLDQGLQFLIQYYNGEERAKGNILERFSAQQFPDLHSELNLSSLELGDSALYFCASSVSYRTQETQYFGPGTRLLVL.

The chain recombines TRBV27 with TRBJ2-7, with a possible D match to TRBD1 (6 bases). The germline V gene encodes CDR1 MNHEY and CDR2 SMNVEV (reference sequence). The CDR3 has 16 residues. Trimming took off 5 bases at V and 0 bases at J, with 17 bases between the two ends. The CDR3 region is CASSPQGTLTSYEQYF. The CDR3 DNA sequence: TGTGCCAGCAGTCCACAGGGAACACTGACCTCCTACGAGCAGTACTTC.

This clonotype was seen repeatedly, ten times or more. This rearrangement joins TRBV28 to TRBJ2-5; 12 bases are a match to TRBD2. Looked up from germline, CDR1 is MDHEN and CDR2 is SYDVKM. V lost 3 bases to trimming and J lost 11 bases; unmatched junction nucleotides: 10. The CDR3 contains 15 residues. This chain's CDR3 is CASSFPGTSGQAQYF. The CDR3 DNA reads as TGTGCCAGCAGTTTCCCCGGGACTAGCGGGCAGGCTCAGTACTTC.

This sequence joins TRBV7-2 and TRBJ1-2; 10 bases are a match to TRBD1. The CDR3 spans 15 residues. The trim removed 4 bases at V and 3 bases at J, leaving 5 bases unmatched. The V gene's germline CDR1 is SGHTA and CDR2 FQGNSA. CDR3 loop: CASSSGTGVDYGYTF. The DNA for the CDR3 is TGTGCCAGCAGCTCCGGGACAGGGGTAGACTATGGCTACACCTTC.

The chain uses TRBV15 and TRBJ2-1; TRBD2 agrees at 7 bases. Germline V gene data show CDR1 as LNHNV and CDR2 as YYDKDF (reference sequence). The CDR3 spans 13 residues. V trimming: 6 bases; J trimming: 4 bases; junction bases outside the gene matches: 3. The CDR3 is CATSGDYYNEQFF. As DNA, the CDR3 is TGTGCCACCAGTGGGGACTATTACAATGAGCAGTTCTTC.

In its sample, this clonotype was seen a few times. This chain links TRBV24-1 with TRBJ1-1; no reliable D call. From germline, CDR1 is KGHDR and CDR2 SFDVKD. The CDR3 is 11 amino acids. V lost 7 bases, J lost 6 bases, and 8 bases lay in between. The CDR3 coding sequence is TGTGCCACCAGCGACGATTCTGAAGCTTTCTTT. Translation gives CATSDDSEAFF.

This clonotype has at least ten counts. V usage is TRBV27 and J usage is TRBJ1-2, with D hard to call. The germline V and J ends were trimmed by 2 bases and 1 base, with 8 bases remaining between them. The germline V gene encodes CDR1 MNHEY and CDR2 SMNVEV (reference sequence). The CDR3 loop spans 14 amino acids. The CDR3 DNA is TGTGCCAGCAGTTTAAGTCCAGATAACTATGGCTACACCTTC. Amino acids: CASSLSPDNYGYTF.

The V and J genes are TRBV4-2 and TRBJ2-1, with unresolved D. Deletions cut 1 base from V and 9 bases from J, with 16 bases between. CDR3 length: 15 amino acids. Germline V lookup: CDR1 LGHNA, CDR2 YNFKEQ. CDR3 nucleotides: TGTGCCAGCAGCCAAGGCCGTTGGAATGTCGGTGAGCAGTTCTTC. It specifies CASSQGRWNVGEQFF.

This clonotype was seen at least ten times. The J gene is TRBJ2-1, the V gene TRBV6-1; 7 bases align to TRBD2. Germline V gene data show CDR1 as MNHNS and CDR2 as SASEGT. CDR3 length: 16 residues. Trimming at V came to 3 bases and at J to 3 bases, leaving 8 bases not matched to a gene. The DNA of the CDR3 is TGTGCCAGCAGTGATTTGGGACTACTCTACTACAATGAGCAGTTCTTC. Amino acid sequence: CASSDLGLLYYNEQFF.

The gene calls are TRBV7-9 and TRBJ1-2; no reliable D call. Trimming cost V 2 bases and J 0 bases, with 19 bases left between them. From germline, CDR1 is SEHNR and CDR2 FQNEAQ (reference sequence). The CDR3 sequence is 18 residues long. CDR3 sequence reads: CASSLFSLGRTANYGYTF. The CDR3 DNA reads TGTGCCAGCAGCTTATTTTCCCTGGGCAGGACGGCTAACTATGGCTACACCTTC.

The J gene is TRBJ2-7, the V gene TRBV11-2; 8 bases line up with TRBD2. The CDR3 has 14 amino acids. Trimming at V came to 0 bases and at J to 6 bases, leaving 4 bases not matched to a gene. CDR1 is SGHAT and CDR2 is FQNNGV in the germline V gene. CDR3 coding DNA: TGTGCCAGCAGCTTAGAGGGCGGGACTAGCGAGCAGTACTTC. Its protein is CASSLEGGTSEQYF.

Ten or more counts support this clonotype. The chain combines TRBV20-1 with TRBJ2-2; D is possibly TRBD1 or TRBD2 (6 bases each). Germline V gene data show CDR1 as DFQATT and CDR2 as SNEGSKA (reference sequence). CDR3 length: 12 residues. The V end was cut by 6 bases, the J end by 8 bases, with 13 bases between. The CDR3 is CSAVTGTGELFF. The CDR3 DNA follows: TGCAGTGCAGTCACAGGGACTGGGGAGCTGTTTTTT.

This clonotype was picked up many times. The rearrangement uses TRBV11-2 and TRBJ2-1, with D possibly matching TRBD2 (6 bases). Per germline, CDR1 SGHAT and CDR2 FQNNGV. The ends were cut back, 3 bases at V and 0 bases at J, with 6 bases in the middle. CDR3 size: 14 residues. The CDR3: CASSFGGSYNEQFF. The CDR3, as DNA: TGTGCCAGCAGCTTCGGGGGCTCCTACAATGAGCAGTTCTTC.

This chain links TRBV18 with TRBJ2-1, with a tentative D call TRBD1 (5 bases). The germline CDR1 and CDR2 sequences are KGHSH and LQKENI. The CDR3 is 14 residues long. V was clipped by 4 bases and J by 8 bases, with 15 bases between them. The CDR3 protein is CASSLNPGFDEQFF. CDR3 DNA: TGTGCCAGCTCACTGAACCCAGGGTTCGATGAGCAGTTCTTC.

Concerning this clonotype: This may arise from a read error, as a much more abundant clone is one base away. The CDR3 DNA is TGTGCCAGCGTCGGACTAGCGGGCCCCAATGAGCAGTACTTC. This sequence encodes CASVGLAGPNEQYF. The chain is built from TRBV27 and TRBJ2-7; 11 nucleotides agree with TRBD2. Germline V gene data show CDR1 as MNHEY and CDR2 as SMNVEV (reference sequence). The CDR3 runs 14 residues. Germline trimming cut 8 bases from V and 7 bases from J; bases unmatched to any gene: 10.